The 18 T cell receptor beta chains in this list originate from one sample, sequenced in a study of blood T cell repertoires in COVID-19. This table comes from immunoSEQ multiplex PCR, and its TCRdb copy is limited to in-frame clones, with some not included. The sample consists of roughly 150,000 clones, approximately 82% of them appearing once. Material for sequencing was peripheral blood. Every receptor here comes from a woman aged 50 to 65 in a cohort sampled during active or convalescent COVID-19.

This clone was seen just once. This rearrangement joins TRBV18 to TRBJ1-5; D gene uncertain. Trimming removed 1 base at V and 7 bases at J, with 11 bases between. The CDR3 runs to 14 residues. Germline V gene lookup returns CDR1 KGHSH and CDR2 LQKENI. CDR3 region: CASSPQRVRQPQHF. In DNA form, the CDR3 reads TGTGCCAGCTCACCACAGAGGGTTCGGCAGCCCCAGCATTTT.

In the case of this clone: In the same sample, other DNA sequences code for this CDR3. This sequence joins TRBV5-1 and TRBJ1-1, with TRBD1 matching 8 bases. V trimming: 4 bases; J trimming: 5 bases; junction bases outside the gene matches: 7. Germline CDR1 is SGHRS and CDR2 is YFSETQ. This CDR3 has 14 amino acids. CDR3 residues: CASSLDRGGTEAFF. Here the CDR3 DNA reads TGCGCCAGCAGCCTAGACAGGGGTGGGACTGAAGCTTTCTTT.

The chain links TRBV30 to TRBJ2-2; TRBD1 agrees at 10 bases. Germline values: CDR1 GTSNPN, CDR2 SVGIG (reference sequence). V lost 8 bases and J lost 4; bases outside the gene matches: 13. There are 16 residues in the CDR3. CDR3 DNA: TGTGCCCGAAACGGTCGGACAGGGGGGAGCACCGGGGAGCTGTTTTTT. Its translation: CARNGRTGGSTGELFF.

The genes are TRBV19 and TRBJ1-6; maybe TRBD1 (6 bases). From germline, CDR1 is LNHDA and CDR2 SQIVND (reference sequence). The CDR3 contains 14 residues. V was trimmed by 3 bases and J by 6 bases, leaving 9 bases between them. The CDR3 sequence is CASSIPDSNSPLHF. As DNA, the CDR3 is TGTGCCAGTAGTATCCCGGACAGTAATTCACCCCTCCACTTT.

The chain combines TRBV2 with TRBJ1-5; D not resolved. Germline CDR1 and CDR2: SNHLY and FYNNEI. The CDR3 is 12 residues long. Trimming cost V 10 bases and J 1 base, with 8 bases left between them. The CDR3 sequence: CATGMSNQPQHF. CDR3 DNA: TGTGCCACGGGAATGAGCAATCAGCCCCAGCATTTT.

The chain uses TRBV12-5 and TRBJ1-1; D is unclear. V dropped 6 bases and J dropped 4 bases, with 18 bases sitting between them. CDR1 LGHNT and CDR2 FRNRAP come from the germline V gene. The CDR3 has 15 residues. CDR3: CASGRGPPEGTEAFF. The CDR3 coding sequence is TGTGCTAGTGGCCGGGGTCCCCCAGAGGGCACTGAAGCTTTCTTT.

The V and J genes are TRBV4-1 and TRBJ1-2; TRBD1 aligns across 8 bases. With 0 bases clipped from V and 6 bases from J, the junction kept 3 bases outside the gene matches. Germline V gene sequence: CDR1 MGHRA, CDR2 YSYEKL. The CDR3 runs 14 residues. CDR3 coding DNA: TGCGCCAGCAGCCAAGATCACAGGGGGAATGGCTACACCTTC. As protein: CASSQDHRGNGYTF.

The J gene is TRBJ1-1, the V gene TRBV9, with D tentatively TRBD1 (6 bases). In germline, CDR1 is SGDLS, CDR2 YYNGEE. V lost 3 bases and J 10 bases, leaving 13 bases between the germline ends. The CDR3 runs to 12 residues. DNA for the CDR3: TGTGCCAGCAGCGACCTACAGGGATCAGCTTTCTTT. Its translation: CASSDLQGSAFF.

The sample holds one count of this clone. The genes are TRBV28 and TRBJ1-5; 8 bases align to TRBD1. CDR3 size: 13 residues. Germline CDR1 is MDHEN and CDR2 is SYDVKM. J lost 7 bases, V lost 5 bases, and 4 bases had no gene match. CDR3 sequence (DNA): TGTGCCAGCAGTGACAGGGGCCCCCAGCCCCAGCATTTT. It encodes CASSDRGPQPQHF. Full variable domain (outside the CDR3, taken from reference TRBV28 and TRBJ1-5): DVKVTQSSRYLVKRTGEKVFLECVQDMDHENMFWYRQDPGLGLRLIYFSYDVKMKEKGDIPEGYSVSREKKERFSLILESASTNQTSMYLCASSDRGPQPQHFGDGTRLSIL.

The DNA of the CDR3 is TGTGCCAGCAGTTCACAAGAGAACACTGAAGCTTTCTTT. Its protein product is CASSSQENTEAFF. The chain employs TRBV25-1 and TRBJ1-1, with D hard to call. This CDR3 comprises 13 residues. The V gene's germline CDR1 is MGHDK and CDR2 SYGVNS. The V and J ends lost 5 bases and 1 base respectively, with 8 bases between them.

The rearrangement uses TRBV7-2 and TRBJ1-1, with D possibly TRBD1 on 6 matching bases. The CDR3 contains 14 residues. Between the trimmed V and J ends, which lost 2 bases and 3 bases, there was a span of 10 bases. Germline lookup yields CDR1 SGHTA and CDR2 FQGNSA. CDR3 nucleotide sequence: TGTGCCAGCAGCTTACTAGGGGGATACACTGAAGCTTTCTTT. This gives the protein CASSLLGGYTEAFF.

The chain uses TRBV6-1 and TRBJ1-6; 7 bases are shared with TRBD1. CDR1 and CDR2 (germline): MNHNS, SASEGT. Trimming at V came to 2 bases and at J to 9 bases, leaving 4 bases not matched to a gene. There are 14 residues in the CDR3. The CDR3 spells CASSERGQASPLHF. Here the CDR3 DNA reads TGTGCCAGCAGTGAAAGGGGGCAAGCTTCACCCCTCCACTTT.

V usage is TRBV3-1 (or the pseudogene TRBV3-2) and J usage is TRBJ1-1; D is possibly TRBD1 (5 bases). V was cut by 1 base and J by 11 bases, with 11 bases left in between. The CDR3 is 12 amino acids. Germline-derived CDR1 and CDR2 are LGHDT and YNNKEL (reference sequence). In DNA, the CDR3 is TGTGCCAGCAGCCAAGGCAAGGGGAACGCTTTCTTT. As protein: CASSQGKGNAFF.

The rearrangement joins TRBV10-3 to TRBJ2-7; 10 bases are a match to TRBD1. V shed 3 bases and J 3 bases; nucleotides not matched to a gene: 8. CDR1 is ENHRY, CDR2 SYGVKD, per germline. The CDR3 extends over 16 amino acids. Here the CDR3 DNA reads TGTGCCATCAGTGAAGTATGGGGGGACAGGGGCTACGAGCAGTACTTC. Translation gives CAISEVWGDRGYEQYF.

V gene TRBV6-6 combines with J gene TRBJ1-2; D remains unclear. Between the trimmed V and J ends, which lost 11 bases and 2 bases, there was a span of 12 bases. CDR3 length: 12 residues. CDR1 and CDR2 from the germline V gene are MNHNY and SVGAGI (reference sequence). CDR3 sequence (DNA): TGTGCCGGCAAGCGGCCAAACTATGGCTACACCTTC. Translating gives CAGKRPNYGYTF.

The CDR3 DNA reads TGTGCCGCCAAAACAGGGGCTGGCACAGATACGCAGTATTTT. It encodes CAAKTGAGTDTQYF. The chain uses TRBV6-5 and TRBJ2-3, with 7 nucleotides matching TRBD1. The CDR3 length is 14 residues. Germline V CDR1 and CDR2: MNHEY, SVGAGI. J gave up 1 base and V 11 bases, and 9 bases lay outside the gene matches.

The count of this clone is one. CDR3 residues: CASTQISSGNTIYF. In DNA form, the CDR3 reads TGTGCCAGCACTCAAATTAGCTCTGGAAACACCATATATTTT. This chain connects TRBV6-5 to TRBJ1-3, with D unresolved. V was trimmed by 7 bases and J by 0 bases, leaving 10 bases between them. Germline lookup yields CDR1 MNHEY and CDR2 SVGAGI. CDR3 length: 14 amino acids.

This clone was counted only a few times. J is TRBJ2-7 and V is TRBV19; D remains ambiguous. In germline, CDR1 is LNHDA, CDR2 SQIVND (reference sequence). The CDR3 covers 12 residues. V gave up 1 base and J gave up 5 bases, with 6 bases separating them. The CDR3 sequence is CASSIGANEQYF. The CDR3 DNA follows: TGTGCCAGTAGTATAGGGGCGAACGAGCAGTACTTC.